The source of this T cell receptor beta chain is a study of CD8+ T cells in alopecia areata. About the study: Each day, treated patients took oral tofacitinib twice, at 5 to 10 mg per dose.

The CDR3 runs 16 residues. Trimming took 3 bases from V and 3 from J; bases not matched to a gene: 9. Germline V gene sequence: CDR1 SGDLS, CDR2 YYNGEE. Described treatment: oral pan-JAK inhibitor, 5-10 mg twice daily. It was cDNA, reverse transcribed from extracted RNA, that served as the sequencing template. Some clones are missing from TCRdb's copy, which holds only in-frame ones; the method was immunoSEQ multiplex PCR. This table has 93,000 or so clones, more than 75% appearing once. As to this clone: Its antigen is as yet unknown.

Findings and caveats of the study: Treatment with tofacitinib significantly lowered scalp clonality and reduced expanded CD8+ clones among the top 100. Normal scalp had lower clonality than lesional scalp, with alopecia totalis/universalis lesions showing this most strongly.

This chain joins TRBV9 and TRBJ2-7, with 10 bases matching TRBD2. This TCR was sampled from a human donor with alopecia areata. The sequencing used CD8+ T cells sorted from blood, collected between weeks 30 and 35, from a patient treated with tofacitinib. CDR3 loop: CASSAPEGTSVYEQYF. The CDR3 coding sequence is TGTGCCAGCAGCGCCCCCGAAGGGACTAGCGTCTACGAGCAGTACTTC.